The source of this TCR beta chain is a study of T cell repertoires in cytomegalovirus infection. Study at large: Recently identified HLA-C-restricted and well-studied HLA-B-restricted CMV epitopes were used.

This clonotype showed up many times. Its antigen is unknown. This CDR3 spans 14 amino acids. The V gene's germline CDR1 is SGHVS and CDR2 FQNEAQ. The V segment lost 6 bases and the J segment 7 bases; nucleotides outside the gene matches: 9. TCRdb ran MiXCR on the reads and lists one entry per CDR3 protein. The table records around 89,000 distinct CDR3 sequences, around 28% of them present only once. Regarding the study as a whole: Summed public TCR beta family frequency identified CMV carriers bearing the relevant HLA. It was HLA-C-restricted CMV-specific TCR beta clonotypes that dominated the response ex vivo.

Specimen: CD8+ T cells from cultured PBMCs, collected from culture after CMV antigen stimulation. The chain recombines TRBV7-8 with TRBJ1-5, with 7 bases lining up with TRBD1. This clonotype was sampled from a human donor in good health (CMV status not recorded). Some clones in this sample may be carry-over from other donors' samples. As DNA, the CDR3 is TGTGCCAGCAGACCCGACAGGGAGGACCAGCCCCAGCATTTT. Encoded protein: CASRPDREDQPQHF.